The 21 T cell receptor beta chains presented below share a single source sample, sequenced in a study of T-cell memory formation after mild COVID-19 (dated by TCRdb to the early 2020s). The library was obtained by 5' RACE. TCRdb shows the sequencer as Illumina NovaSeq 6000. The raw public reads went through TCRdb reprocessing: fastp at Q25, MiXCR clone calling, in-frame beta chains kept. Rows are unified per CDR3 protein, each entry keeping the most common DNA and genes. This sample lists approximately 260,000 distinct CDR3 sequences; about a sixth were detected once. Roughly 20% of the sample rests with the top ten. The sample consisted of PBMCs or a T cell subset sorted from them (not recorded which). The receptors were sampled from a young man who had mild COVID-19 (a few samples of this study predate the infection). The sample titles of this study are shuffled in the database, so cell type and time point are left out; the donor was told from shared clones.

The gene calls are TRBV6-2 or TRBV6-3 and TRBJ2-1, with TRBD2 matching over 7 bases. With V trimmed by 5 bases and J by 2 bases, 6 bases remained unmatched. The CDR3 sequence is 15 residues long. Germline values: CDR1 MNHEY, CDR2 SVGEGT. CDR3 loop: CASSPFAGAYNEQFF. DNA for the CDR3: TGTGCCAGCAGTCCTTTTGCGGGGGCCTACAATGAGCAGTTCTTC.

This clonotype was seen many times. This chain joins TRBV5-6 and TRBJ2-7; D is ambiguous. V shed 2 bases and J shed 2 bases, with 5 bases lying between them. The CDR3 loop spans 12 amino acids. CDR1 is SGHDT and CDR2 is YYEEEE in the germline V gene. The CDR3 protein is CASSLGAYEQYV. The CDR3 DNA reads TGTGCCAGCAGCTTAGGAGCCTACGAGCAGTACGTC.

The chain links TRBV11-2 to TRBJ2-1; the match to TRBD1 covers 8 bases. The CDR3 extends over 15 amino acids. V gave up 1 base and J gave up 8 bases; unmatched junction bases: 7. From germline, CDR1 is SGHAT and CDR2 FQNNGV. The CDR3 nucleotides are TGTGCCAGCAGCTTAGGCTCGACAGGGGTCCATGAGCAGTTCTTC. This sequence encodes CASSLGSTGVHEQFF.

The chain joins TRBV21-1 to TRBJ1-2; the listed D gene, TRBD1, was not tested against the DNA. TRBV21-1 is reported as a pseudogene. The CDR3 is made up of 16 amino acids. For the CDR3, the DNA is TGTGCCAGCAGCAAAGGCGGGACAGGGGGGTCCTATGGCTACACCTTC. It yields the protein CASSKGGTGGSYGYTF.

In this sample, this clonotype turned up a few times. The CDR3 region is CASFSGLNEQFF. The DNA of the CDR3 is TGTGCCAGCTTCTCCGGCCTCAATGAGCAGTTCTTC. The chain recombines TRBV4-2 with TRBJ2-1; D unclear. V lost 8 bases, J lost 6 bases, and 11 bases lay in between. The CDR3 runs to 12 residues. The germline V gene encodes CDR1 LGHNA and CDR2 YNFKEQ.

The chain combines TRBV9 with TRBJ1-4, with D maybe TRBD1 (5 bases). V was cut by 2 bases and J by 6 bases, with 11 bases left in between. The CDR3 contains 14 residues. Germline-derived CDR1 and CDR2 are SGDLS and YYNGEE. Written as DNA, the CDR3 is TGTGCCAGCAGCGTTTCTCAGGGAGATGAAAAACTGTTTTTT. It yields the protein CASSVSQGDEKLFF.

In this sample, this clonotype turned up many times. This rearrangement joins TRBV7-9 to TRBJ2-3, with a tentative D call TRBD2 (5 bases). CDR3 length: 12 amino acids. Germline lookup yields CDR1 SEHNR and CDR2 FQNEAQ (reference sequence). The V end was cut by 5 bases, the J end by 2 bases, with 5 bases between. The CDR3 here is CASSGLTDTQYF. The CDR3 DNA reads TGTGCCAGCAGCGGACTCACAGATACGCAGTATTTT.

This clonotype occurred a few times. Here the CDR3 DNA reads TGTGCCGCCCAGACTAGCGGGGGGGATGAGCAGTTCTTC. Translated, it gives CAAQTSGGDEQFF. The chain combines TRBV7-9 with TRBJ2-1; 14 bases match TRBD2. This CDR3 is 13 amino acids long. Germline values: CDR1 SEHNR, CDR2 FQNEAQ (reference sequence). The junction had 5 bases not matched to a gene; V was cut back by 11 bases and J by 8 bases.

This clonotype has just a few counts. V usage is TRBV7-9 and J usage is TRBJ1-4; 10 bases align to TRBD1. Germline-derived CDR1 and CDR2 are SEHNR and FQNEAQ (reference sequence). V lost 1 base, J lost 8 bases, and 1 base stayed unmatched. The length of the CDR3 is 14 residues. CDR3 protein: CASSLVTGGEKLFF. CDR3 DNA sequence: TGTGCCAGCAGCTTAGTGACAGGGGGCGAAAAACTGTTTTTT.

This clonotype was seen a few times. This rearrangement joins TRBV4-2 to TRBJ2-1; no clear D. V lost 1 base, J lost 12 bases, and 13 bases lay in between. CDR1 is LGHNA and CDR2 is YNFKEQ in the germline V gene. This CDR3 is 13 amino acids long. The CDR3 here is CASSQGIGAGQFF. The DNA for the CDR3 is TGTGCCAGCAGCCAAGGAATAGGTGCCGGGCAGTTCTTC.

A few counts support this clonotype. This sequence joins TRBV20-1 and TRBJ1-6; D not certain. The length of the CDR3 is 15 residues. Germline V gives CDR1 DFQATT, CDR2 SNEGSKA (reference sequence). The V end was cut by 6 bases, the J end by 7 bases, with 19 bases between. In nucleotides, the CDR3 is TGCAGTGCAACCACAGACGCCAGGCCGAATTCACCCCTCCACTTT. Its translation is CSATTDARPNSPLHF.

The rearrangement uses TRBV20-1 and TRBJ1-1; a weak D match, TRBD1 (6 bases). This CDR3 contains 13 residues. Germline-derived CDR1 and CDR2 are DFQATT and SNEGSKA (reference sequence). With 1 base removed from V and 1 base from J, the gap between germline ends came to 7 bases. This chain's CDR3 is CSARVQGNTEAFF. The DNA of the CDR3 is TGCAGTGCTAGAGTACAGGGGAACACTGAAGCTTTCTTT.

The CDR3 here is CASKLLTEQNEKLFF. In nucleotides, the CDR3 is TGTGCCAGCAAACTATTGACGGAGCAAAATGAAAAACTGTTTTTT. The V call is TRBV6-5, the J call TRBJ1-4; D is ambiguous. Germline CDR1 and CDR2: MNHEY and SVGAGI. Trimming took 7 bases from V and 5 from J, leaving 17 bases between them. The CDR3 loop spans 15 amino acids.

The V call is TRBV9, the J call TRBJ1-2; D gene ambiguous. The germline V gene has CDR1 SGDLS and CDR2 YYNGEE. Trimming removed 4 bases from V and 4 bases from J, with 14 bases in between. The CDR3 runs 14 residues. Written as DNA, the CDR3 is TGTGCCAGCAGCCCATTAGGTGGGGTCTATGGCTACACCTTC. Its protein is CASSPLGGVYGYTF.

There are a few counts of this clonotype. The V call is TRBV9, the J call TRBJ2-1; TRBD2 matches 11 bases. This CDR3 contains 15 residues. V was clipped by 3 bases and J by 6 bases; unmatched bases: 5. CDR1 SGDLS and CDR2 YYNGEE come from the germline V gene. This CDR3 is CASSATSGGFNEQFF. In nucleotides, the CDR3 is TGTGCCAGCAGCGCCACTAGCGGGGGTTTCAATGAGCAGTTCTTC.

V usage is TRBV6-5 and J usage is TRBJ1-1, with TRBD1 identical over 8 bases. The V and J ends lost 5 bases and 1 base, in that order; junction bases with no gene match: 6. The CDR3 is 15 residues long. Germline CDR1 reads MNHEY; CDR2 reads SVGAGI. CDR3 DNA sequence: TGTGCCAGCAGTACAAGGACAGGGCGGAACACTGAAGCTTTCTTT. This gives the protein CASSTRTGRNTEAFF.

This clonotype has only a few counts. The chain employs TRBV5-1 and TRBJ2-1; D might be TRBD1 (5 bases). Trimming shortened V by 2 bases and J by 4 bases, and 10 bases separated the two germline ends. The CDR3 consists of 14 residues. Germline CDR1 is SGHRS and CDR2 is YFSETQ. CDR3 in DNA: TGCGCCAGCAGCTTTGAGAAGGGGTACAATGAGCAGTTCTTC. It translates to CASSFEKGYNEQFF.

V and J are TRBV4-1 and TRBJ2-2; 7 bases are shared with TRBD2. The CDR3 is made up of 16 amino acids. Germline CDR1 is MGHRA and CDR2 is YSYEKL. The J segment lost 5 bases and the V segment lost 6 bases, leaving 12 bases of the junction unmatched. This chain's CDR3 is CASSPLGGGRTGELFF. CDR3 nucleotide sequence: TGCGCCAGCAGTCCCCTGGGGGGGGGTAGGACCGGGGAGCTGTTTTTT.

V gene TRBV19 combines with J gene TRBJ1-4, with D possibly matching TRBD1 (5 bases). This CDR3 has 14 amino acids. V was pared by 7 bases and J by 5 bases, with 14 bases between. From germline, CDR1 is LNHDA and CDR2 SQIVND (reference sequence). The CDR3 here is CASMGTAKNEKLFF. CDR3 nucleotide sequence: TGTGCCAGTATGGGGACGGCGAAGAATGAAAAACTGTTTTTT.

The genes are TRBV5-4 and TRBJ2-5, with TRBD2 identical over 10 bases. V was clipped by 4 bases and J by 2 bases; unmatched bases: 5. This CDR3 is 15 amino acids long. The germline CDR1 and CDR2 sequences are SGHNT and YYREEE (reference sequence). CDR3: CASSRTSGPQETQYF. In DNA, the CDR3 is TGTGCCAGCAGCCGGACTAGCGGACCTCAAGAGACCCAGTACTTC.

The genes are TRBV19 and TRBJ2-1; D tentatively fits TRBD1 or TRBD2 (5 bases each). Germline loops: CDR1 LNHDA, CDR2 SQIVND (reference sequence). The CDR3 spans 14 residues. Trimming stripped 7 bases from V and 6 bases from J, with 16 bases between. This chain's CDR3 is CASTDLGRSNEQFF. The CDR3 DNA sequence: TGTGCCAGTACCGATTTGGGACGGAGCAATGAGCAGTTCTTC.